The 25 T cell receptor beta chains reported below all come from one sample, sequenced in a study of T-cell memory formation after mild COVID-19 (dated by TCRdb to about 2021). The method was 5' RACE. The sequencing machine was an Illumina NovaSeq 6000. Using fastp trimming at Q25 and MiXCR clonotype assembly, TCRdb reanalyzed the public sequencing data and kept in-frame beta chains. Identical CDR3 proteins give one entry, which carries the most common genes and DNA. Across this sample there are about 160,000 distinct CDR3 sequences, with roughly a third seen only once. The ten largest clonotypes hold around 13% of the sample. Sequenced: PBMCs or a T cell subset sorted from them (not recorded which). Receptors originate from an adult woman who had mild COVID-19 (a few samples of this study predate the infection). The sample titles of this study are shuffled in the database, so cell type and time point are left out; the donor was told from shared clones.

V is TRBV5-1 and J is TRBJ1-2, with TRBD1 as a possible D gene (6 bases). CDR1 is SGHRS and CDR2 is YFSETQ in the germline V gene. The length of the CDR3 is 14 residues. Trimming removed 5 bases from V and 2 bases from J, with 13 bases in between. The DNA for the CDR3 is TGCGCCAGCAGAGAACAGGGAGGCAACTATGGCTACACCTTC. Translated: CASREQGGNYGYTF.

Written as DNA, the CDR3 is TGCAGCGCCTCCTGGGCAGCCGGAGGCTACACCTTC. Translation: CSASWAAGGYTF. The V call is TRBV29-1, the J call TRBJ1-2; the D is unclear. CDR3 length equals 12 residues. Germline V gives CDR1 SQVTM, CDR2 ANQGSEA. With 7 bases removed from V and 8 bases from J, the gap between germline ends came to 17 bases.

This chain connects TRBV9 to TRBJ2-3; D not certain. The CDR3 extends over 14 amino acids. V was clipped by 0 bases and J by 4 bases, with 9 bases between them. Germline V gene data show CDR1 as SGDLS and CDR2 as YYNGEE. CDR3 bases: TGTGCCAGCAGCGTAGCGGCTTTCCCAGATACGCAGTATTTT. It is translated as CASSVAAFPDTQYF.

This rearrangement joins TRBV7-8 to TRBJ2-7, with D hard to call. Trimming stripped 1 base from V and 4 bases from J, with 17 bases between. CDR1 is SGHVS and CDR2 is FQNEAQ in the germline V gene. The CDR3 totals 16 residues. The CDR3 DNA follows: TGTGCCAGCAGCTTAGTCGTTCCGGGTGAGGATTACGAGCAGTACTTC. Translating gives CASSLVVPGEDYEQYF.

This chain links TRBV18 with TRBJ2-2; TRBD1 agrees at 11 bases. The germline gives CDR1 KGHSH, CDR2 LQKENI. The CDR3 is made up of 16 amino acids. Losses at the gene ends were 5 bases for V and 7 bases for J; bases not matched to a gene: 9. The CDR3 region has the DNA TGTGCCAGCTCATCCGGACAGGGGGCACTTGGCGGGGAGCTGTTTTTT. Translation: CASSSGQGALGGELFF.

The chain uses TRBV18 and TRBJ1-5, with TRBD1 matching over 7 bases. This CDR3 is built from 16 residues. V lost 2 bases and J lost 6; bases outside the gene matches: 10. Germline V gene data show CDR1 as KGHSH and CDR2 as LQKENI. The CDR3: CASSPGAGGGIQPQHF. Written as DNA, the CDR3 is TGTGCCAGCTCACCAGGCGCAGGGGGTGGTATTCAGCCCCAGCATTTT.

There are a few counts of this clonotype. The chain employs TRBV19 and TRBJ2-7; a weak D match, TRBD1 (6 bases). This CDR3 has 14 residues. Germline assignment: CDR1 LNHDA and CDR2 SQIVND (reference sequence). V was trimmed by 6 bases and J by 3 bases, leaving 15 bases between them. The CDR3 coding sequence is TGTGCCAGTAGAGAAACGGGACACTACTACGAGCAGTACTTC. This gives the protein CASRETGHYYEQYF.

This clonotype was observed a few times. The rearrangement joins TRBV2 to TRBJ1-2; unclear D gene. CDR3 size: 14 residues. Germline V gene data show CDR1 as SNHLY and CDR2 as FYNNEI. With 0 bases removed from V and 4 bases from J, the gap between germline ends came to 9 bases. The CDR3 reads CASSEARQLYGYTF. The CDR3 coding sequence is TGTGCCAGCAGTGAAGCGCGGCAGCTCTATGGCTACACCTTC.

The rearrangement uses TRBV2 and TRBJ2-1; TRBD1 agrees at 7 bases. Germline V gene lookup returns CDR1 SNHLY and CDR2 FYNNEI. The V gene end was trimmed by 9 bases and the J gene end by 0 bases; junction bases not matched to a gene: 2. This CDR3 comprises 13 residues. Written as DNA, the CDR3 is TGTGCCAGGAGACAGGGCTCCTACAATGAGCAGTTCTTC. Translation gives CARRQGSYNEQFF.

The rearrangement uses TRBV6-5 and TRBJ2-1, with D perhaps TRBD2 (6 bases). Germline V lookup: CDR1 MNHEY, CDR2 SVGAGI. Trimming pared 7 bases from V and 5 bases from J, leaving 12 bases between. The CDR3 is 13 residues long. The CDR3 DNA follows: TGTGCCAGCACCTCGTGGAGGGACAATGAGCAGTTCTTC. This codes for CASTSWRDNEQFF.

This chain connects TRBV12-3 or TRBV12-4 to TRBJ1-2; 8 bases fit TRBD1. This CDR3 region has 16 residues. V shed 4 bases and J 1 base; nucleotides not matched to a gene: 8. The CDR3: CASSSLGQVLNYGYTF. CDR3 nucleotide sequence: TGTGCCAGCAGTTCGTTGGGACAGGTCCTTAACTATGGCTACACCTTC.

The chain couples TRBV7-9 to TRBJ2-5; TRBD1 matches at 8 bases. The CDR3 length is 15 residues. Germline loops: CDR1 SEHNR, CDR2 FQNEAQ (reference sequence). V was pared by 6 bases and J by 5 bases, with 11 bases of the junction left unmatched. CDR3 residues: CASRDREIGGETQYF. The CDR3 DNA follows: TGTGCCAGCAGGGACAGGGAAATCGGTGGGGAGACCCAGTACTTC. The full variable domain, rest sourced from reference TRBV7-9 and TRBJ2-5, is DTGVSQNPRHKITKRGQNVTFRCDPISEHNRLYWYRQTLGQGPEFLTYFQNEAQLEKSRLLSDRFSAERPKGSFSTLEIQRTEQGDSAMYLCASRDREIGGETQYFGPGTRLLVL.

The sample holds a few counts of this clonotype. The genes are TRBV18 and TRBJ2-1; 10 bases align to TRBD2. Germline V CDR1 and CDR2: KGHSH, LQKENI. Trimming cost V 5 bases and J 1 base; bases outside gene matches: 5. The CDR3 contains 16 residues. The CDR3 region is CASSENSGRSYNEQFF. The CDR3 DNA reads as TGTGCCAGCTCAGAAAATAGCGGGAGGTCCTACAATGAGCAGTTCTTC.

In its sample, this clonotype was seen a few times. The chain joins TRBV20-1 to TRBJ2-5; a possible D gene is TRBD1 (6 bases). V shed 1 base and J shed 5 bases, with 14 bases lying between them. The V gene's germline CDR1 is DFQATT and CDR2 SNEGSKA (reference sequence). This CDR3 comprises 14 residues. CDR3: CSARGPGQGETQYF. In DNA form, the CDR3 reads TGCAGTGCTAGAGGACCCGGCCAGGGGGAGACCCAGTACTTC.

There are a few counts of this clonotype. The V gene is TRBV4-3, the J gene TRBJ2-7; D is unclear. This CDR3 contains 16 residues. CDR1 and CDR2 (germline): LGHNA, YSLEER. The germline V and J ends were trimmed by 0 bases and 1 base, with 13 bases remaining between them. The CDR3 loop is CASSQEAKLMSYEQYF. The DNA of the CDR3 is TGCGCCAGCAGCCAAGAGGCGAAATTGATGTCCTACGAGCAGTACTTC.

This clonotype was seen a handful of times. The chain has TRBV20-1 and TRBJ2-3; possible D gene TRBD2, 5 bases. The germline V and J ends were trimmed by 3 bases and 15 bases, with 16 bases remaining between them. The CDR3 runs to 11 residues. Germline CDR1 DFQATT, CDR2 SNEGSKA (reference sequence). Here the CDR3 DNA reads TGCAGTGCTAGTTCCGCGCCGACTACATATTTT. Encoded protein: CSASSAPTTYF.

There are a few counts of this clonotype. The chain links TRBV2 to TRBJ1-2; TRBD1 might be the D (5 bases). V lost 5 bases to trimming and J lost 6 bases, with 13 bases between them. Per germline, CDR1 SNHLY and CDR2 FYNNEI. This CDR3 is built from 13 residues. CDR3 sequence (DNA): TGTGCCAGCAGTCAAGGGGTCCTTGATGGCTACACCTTC. Residues: CASSQGVLDGYTF.

The genes are TRBV18 and TRBJ2-1; no firm D call. Looked up from germline, CDR1 is KGHSH and CDR2 is LQKENI. CDR3 length: 16 residues. Trimming stripped 1 base from V and 0 bases from J, with 10 bases between. The CDR3 is CASSPRIGNSYNEQFF. In DNA form, the CDR3 reads TGTGCCAGCTCACCACGCATAGGGAACTCCTACAATGAGCAGTTCTTC.

In its sample, this clonotype was seen a few times. The chain couples TRBV9 to TRBJ2-7; 12 bases match TRBD2. CDR1 SGDLS and CDR2 YYNGEE come from the germline V gene. This CDR3 is built from 15 residues. The V segment lost 3 bases and the J segment 5 bases; nucleotides outside the gene matches: 6. CDR3 residues: CASSASTSGSHEQYF. CDR3 coding DNA: TGTGCCAGCAGCGCTTCGACTAGCGGGAGCCACGAGCAGTACTTC.

This clonotype came up once. V usage is TRBV6-4 and J usage is TRBJ2-7, with a weak D call TRBD1 (6 bases). The CDR3 has 13 amino acids. Germline V CDR1 and CDR2: MRHNA, SNTAGT. Between the trimmed V and J ends, which lost 10 bases and 4 bases, there was a span of 17 bases. CDR3 sequence reads: CAKSQGTLYEQYF. For the CDR3, the DNA is TGTGCCAAATCTCAGGGGACGCTATACGAGCAGTACTTC.

V is TRBV3-1 and J is TRBJ2-5; a possible D gene is TRBD2 (6 bases). V shed 1 base and J shed 4 bases, with 10 bases lying between them. The CDR3 covers 14 residues. Germline CDR1 and CDR2: LGHDT and YNNKEL (reference sequence). The DNA of the CDR3 is TGTGCCAGCAGCCAAGCGGGAGCCGGAGAGACCCAGTACTTC. It is translated as CASSQAGAGETQYF.

CDR3 protein: CATSREGRGRDDNSPLHF. The CDR3 nucleotides are TGTGCCACCAGCAGAGAGGGGAGGGGCAGGGATGATAATTCACCCCTCCACTTT. The J gene is TRBJ1-6, the V gene TRBV15; the D gene is possibly TRBD1 (5 bases). The CDR3 covers 18 residues. Germline V CDR1 and CDR2: LNHNV, YYDKDF (reference sequence). V lost 0 bases, J lost 5 bases, and 17 bases lay in between.

This clonotype was seen more than once but under ten times. The V and J genes are TRBV15 and TRBJ2-2; 7 bases agree with TRBD2. There are 17 residues in the CDR3. After removal of 0 bases from V and 2 bases from J, the junction contained 6 bases not matched to a gene. Germline lookup yields CDR1 LNHNV and CDR2 YYDKDF (reference sequence). The CDR3 sequence is CATSRDFGRPNTGELFF. As DNA, the CDR3 is TGTGCCACCAGCAGAGATTTCGGGAGGCCCAACACCGGGGAGCTGTTTTTT.

This clonotype was counted a few times. J is TRBJ2-7 and V is TRBV20-1; D is unresolved. The CDR3 has 15 residues. V gave up 1 base and J gave up 4 bases, with 17 bases separating them. The germline CDR1 and CDR2 sequences are DFQATT and SNEGSKA (reference sequence). CDR3: CSARGFGPDTYEQYF. CDR3 coding DNA: TGCAGTGCTAGAGGATTTGGGCCAGATACTTACGAGCAGTACTTC.

The genes are TRBV3-1 and TRBJ1-3, with D hard to call. CDR3 size: 17 residues. Per germline, CDR1 LGHDT and CDR2 YNNKEL (reference sequence). The germline V and J ends were trimmed by 0 bases and 0 bases, with 12 bases remaining between them. CDR3 protein: CASSQDISWHSGNTIYF. CDR3 nucleotides: TGTGCCAGCAGCCAAGACATTAGTTGGCACTCTGGAAACACCATATATTTT.